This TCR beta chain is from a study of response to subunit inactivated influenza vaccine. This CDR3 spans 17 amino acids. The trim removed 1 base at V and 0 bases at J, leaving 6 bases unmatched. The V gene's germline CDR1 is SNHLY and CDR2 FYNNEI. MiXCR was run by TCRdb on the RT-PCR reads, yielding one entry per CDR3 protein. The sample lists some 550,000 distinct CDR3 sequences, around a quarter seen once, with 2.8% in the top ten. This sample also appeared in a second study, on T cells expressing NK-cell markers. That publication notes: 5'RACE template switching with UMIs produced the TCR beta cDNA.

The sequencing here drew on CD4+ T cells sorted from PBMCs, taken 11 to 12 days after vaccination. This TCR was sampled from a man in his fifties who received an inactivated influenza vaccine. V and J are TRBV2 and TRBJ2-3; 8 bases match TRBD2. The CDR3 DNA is TGTGCCAGCAGTGAAGTAGGACTAGCTCCTAGCACAGATACGCAGTATTTT. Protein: CASSEVGLAPSTDTQYF.